The clone carrying this TCR beta chain came up a few times. Per sample, a minimum of 6.5 million PBMCs were isolated. The source of the sample is a study of blood T cells in healthy people across ages. Alongside a J-beta primer mix, a sample-barcoded 5' primer served in a second PCR lasting roughly 6 to 12 cycles. Each sample yielded at least 2.5 million CDR3-containing paired-end reads. TCRdb recomputed calls from the 5' RACE reads with MiXCR, one row per CDR3 protein. The table records roughly 570,000 distinct CDR3 sequences, about 26% of them present only once. The TCR was taken from an older woman in good health. The specimen sequenced was blood.

CDR3: CASSLGTGTFYEQYF. As DNA, the CDR3 is TGTGCCAGCAGCTTAGGAACAGGGACGTTTTACGAGCAGTACTTC. The J gene is TRBJ2-7, the V gene TRBV7-2, with D perhaps TRBD1 (6 bases). Germline assignment: CDR1 SGHTA and CDR2 FQGNSA. CDR3 length equals 15 residues. V gave up 1 base and J gave up 4 bases, with 14 bases separating them.